One and the same sample provided the 23 T cell receptor beta chains below, sequenced in a study of T-cell reconstitution after alpha-beta-depleted transplantation in children. Unique molecular identifiers were incorporated when the TCRbeta library was constructed. TCRdb reprocessed the PCR reads via MiXCR and lists one record per CDR3 protein. The sample carries more than 200,000 distinct CDR3 sequences, 7.5% to 10% recorded once. Sequences were derived from PBMCs from the stem cell graft donor, sampled from the stem cell graft. The receptors stem from a human donor who donated a stem cell graft to a child with SCID.

V is TRBV5-5 and J is TRBJ2-5, with TRBD2 matching over 7 bases. Germline CDR1 is SGHKS and CDR2 is YYEKEE (reference sequence). V lost 2 bases and J lost 5; bases outside the gene matches: 6. This CDR3 spans 14 amino acids. This CDR3 reads CASSFYGGGETQYF. CDR3 DNA: TGTGCCAGCAGCTTCTACGGGGGAGGGGAGACCCAGTACTTC. Looking up the rest from reference TRBV5-5 and TRBJ2-5 gives the full variable domain: DAGVTQSPTHLIKTRGQQVTLRCSPISGHKSVSWYQQVLGQGPQFIFQYYEKEERGRGNFPDRFSARQFPNYSSELNVNALLLGDSALYLCASSFYGGGETQYFGPGTRLLVL.

This clonotype showed up many times. V and J are TRBV28 and TRBJ2-7; D may be TRBD2 (6 bases). V dropped 3 bases and J dropped 1 base, with 13 bases sitting between them. Germline V gene sequence: CDR1 MDHEN, CDR2 SYDVKM. This CDR3 comprises 15 residues. The CDR3 DNA is TGTGCCAGCAGTTTGCGGGGCACTCGATCCTACGAGCAGTACTTC. Its translation: CASSLRGTRSYEQYF.

The V gene is TRBV11-2, the J gene TRBJ2-7; 9 bases fit TRBD1. The germline V gene has CDR1 SGHAT and CDR2 FQNNGV. After removal of 1 base from V and 5 bases from J, the junction contained 9 bases not matched to a gene. This CDR3 region has 16 residues. The CDR3 protein is CASSLGPGTGKDEQYF. CDR3 DNA sequence: TGTGCCAGCAGCTTAGGTCCCGGGACAGGGAAAGACGAGCAGTACTTC.

This clonotype was seen ten or more times. This rearrangement joins TRBV20-1 to TRBJ1-1; D unclear. CDR3 length: 14 residues. V was pared by 0 bases and J by 1 base, with 9 bases between. From germline, CDR1 is DFQATT and CDR2 SNEGSKA (reference sequence). The CDR3 loop reads CSAREPGTNTEAFF. DNA for the CDR3: TGCAGTGCTAGAGAACCGGGTACGAACACTGAAGCTTTCTTT.

Ten or more counts support this clonotype. Written as DNA, the CDR3 is TGCGCCAGCAGTGCCCGGACAGGGGCGACCTACGAGCAGTACTTC. This translates into CASSARTGATYEQYF. The chain is built from TRBV10-1 and TRBJ2-7; the match to TRBD1 covers 9 bases. The V segment lost 4 bases and the J segment 2 bases; nucleotides outside the gene matches: 6. The CDR3 is made up of 15 amino acids. In germline, CDR1 is WNHNN, CDR2 SYGVQD (reference sequence).

There are many counts of this clonotype. The chain combines TRBV7-6 with TRBJ2-2; no definite D call. The CDR3 loop spans 14 amino acids. The germline V gene encodes CDR1 SGHVS and CDR2 FNYEAQ. Trimming took off 8 bases at V and 0 bases at J, with 10 bases between the two ends. The CDR3 DNA follows: TGTGCCAGCTCTGTGACCGCGAACACCGGGGAGCTGTTTTTT. Translated, it gives CASSVTANTGELFF.

Many counts were recorded for this clonotype. The rearrangement joins TRBV5-1 to TRBJ1-3; no firm D call. V lost 0 bases and J 3 bases, leaving 4 bases between the germline ends. CDR1 and CDR2 (germline): SGHRS, YFSETQ. CDR3 length: 13 amino acids. CDR3 in DNA: TGCGCCAGCAGCTTGGAGGGTGGAAACACCATATATTTT. Protein: CASSLEGGNTIYF.

This clonotype was counted at least ten times. V is TRBV12-3 or TRBV12-4 and J is TRBJ2-5; D is possibly TRBD1 or TRBD2 (6 bases each). CDR3 length equals 15 residues. V was shortened by 5 bases and J by 5 bases, with 18 bases between the two germline ends. The CDR3 reads CASSPWGARRETQYF. DNA for the CDR3: TGTGCCAGCAGTCCATGGGGGGCGAGAAGGGAGACCCAGTACTTC.

This clonotype was found many times. J is TRBJ2-2 and V is TRBV9; D perhaps matches TRBD1 (6 bases). Trimming stripped 2 bases from V and 5 bases from J, with 7 bases between. The CDR3 sequence is 13 residues long. Per germline, CDR1 SGDLS and CDR2 YYNGEE. The CDR3 region has the DNA TGTGCCAGCAGCGTTCAGGGGACCGGGGAGCTGTTTTTT. Its protein is CASSVQGTGELFF.

This clonotype was observed at least ten times. The chain uses TRBV5-1 and TRBJ2-1, with 8 bases aligning to TRBD2. This CDR3 is built from 15 residues. Germline-derived CDR1 and CDR2 are SGHRS and YFSETQ. V gave up 0 bases and J gave up 8 bases; unmatched junction bases: 7. CDR3 bases: TGCGCCAGCAGCTTGGCGGGACTAGGGTTCGATGAGCAGTTCTTC. This encodes CASSLAGLGFDEQFF.

This clonotype was seen repeatedly, ten times or more. V and J are TRBV2 and TRBJ2-3; 12 bases agree with TRBD2. Unmatched junction bases numbered 3, after V lost 7 bases and J lost 1 base. Germline loops: CDR1 SNHLY, CDR2 FYNNEI. This CDR3 is 15 amino acids long. CDR3 nucleotides: TGTGCCAGCAAACGGACTAGCGGGGGCACAGATACGCAGTATTTT. Amino acids: CASKRTSGGTDTQYF.

This clonotype was recorded many times. CDR3 bases: TGTGCCAGCAGCCAAGATCTTGGCAGGGGAGAGACCCAGTACTTC. This translates into CASSQDLGRGETQYF. The chain uses TRBV4-2 and TRBJ2-5, with D possibly TRBD1 on 6 matching bases. This CDR3 is built from 15 residues. With 0 bases removed from V and 4 bases from J, the gap between germline ends came to 12 bases. The germline gives CDR1 LGHNA, CDR2 YNFKEQ.

Comment on this clonotype: A read error may explain this, as a much larger clone is one base away. The chain combines TRBV5-1 with TRBJ1-2, with D perhaps TRBD1 (6 bases). V was clipped by 0 bases and J by 12 bases, with 18 bases between them. The CDR3 sequence is 14 residues long. Per the germline V gene, CDR1 is SGHRS and CDR2 is YFSETQ. The CDR3 DNA reads as TGCGCCAGCAGCTTGGAAGCAGGGGCGCAAGGCCACACCTTC. It yields the protein CASSLEAGAQGHTF.

This clonotype has ten or more counts. V and J are TRBV3-1 and TRBJ2-5, with D possibly being TRBD1 or TRBD2 (5 bases each). The CDR3 length is 15 residues. In germline, CDR1 is LGHDT, CDR2 YNNKEL (reference sequence). The germline V and J ends were trimmed by 3 bases and 2 bases, with 13 bases remaining between them. The DNA of the CDR3 is TGTGCCAGCAGCCACCCCTGGGACGGACAAGAGACCCAGTACTTC. Its translation: CASSHPWDGQETQYF.

Regarding this clonotype: Given a much more abundant clone one base away, this may be a read error. The conserved phenylalanine or tryptophan is not found at the CDR3 terminus, so this likely reflects a read error. The chain combines TRBV12-3 or TRBV12-4 with TRBJ2-5; no clear D. V shed 10 bases and J shed 5 bases, with 20 bases lying between them. This CDR3 is 14 amino acids long. The CDR3: CATSLTGLWETQYL. In DNA, the CDR3 is TGTGCCACCTCCCTAACTGGGTTGTGGGAGACCCAGTACTTA.

The table lists this clonotype with many counts. This chain links TRBV12-3 or TRBV12-4 with TRBJ2-2; 8 bases agree with TRBD1. V shed 4 bases and J 4 bases; nucleotides not matched to a gene: 8. The CDR3 length is 16 residues. In DNA, the CDR3 is TGTGCCAGCAGTTCTACCGGGACAGGCTTCACCGGGGAGCTGTTTTTT. As protein: CASSSTGTGFTGELFF.

This clonotype came up many times. This sequence joins TRBV6-1 and TRBJ2-1; D tentatively reads TRBD1 or TRBD2 (5 bases each). CDR3 length: 16 residues. Germline values: CDR1 MNHNS, CDR2 SASEGT. V was pared by 4 bases and J by 6 bases, with 19 bases between. This CDR3 reads CASSALGTIGPNEQFF. CDR3 nucleotide sequence: TGTGCCAGCAGTGCCCTGGGGACCATAGGTCCCAATGAGCAGTTCTTC.

V gene TRBV19 combines with J gene TRBJ2-3; the D gene is possibly TRBD1 (6 bases). The germline V and J ends were trimmed by 5 bases and 0 bases, with 12 bases remaining between them. The CDR3 runs to 15 residues. Germline values: CDR1 LNHDA, CDR2 SQIVND (reference sequence). This CDR3 is CASSPRQVSTDTQYF. In DNA, the CDR3 is TGTGCCAGTAGTCCGAGACAGGTCAGCACAGATACGCAGTATTTT.

This clonotype was seen repeatedly, ten times or more. The V and J genes are TRBV7-9 and TRBJ1-1, with D perhaps matching TRBD1 (6 bases). Trimming pared 0 bases from V and 1 base from J, leaving 12 bases between. This CDR3 region has 16 residues. Germline assignment: CDR1 SEHNR and CDR2 FQNEAQ (reference sequence). CDR3 loop: CASSLASGQSNTEAFF. In nucleotides, the CDR3 is TGTGCCAGCAGCTTAGCGTCCGGACAGTCGAACACTGAAGCTTTCTTT.

In this sample, this clonotype turned up a few times. This sequence joins TRBV7-8 and TRBJ2-3; no definite D call. The CDR3 spans 14 residues. V lost 2 bases and J lost 2, with 8 bases in between. Germline CDR1 SGHVS, CDR2 FQNEAQ. The DNA of the CDR3 is TGTGCCAGCAGCTTAAGATCCCTCACAGATACGCAGTATTTT. Encoded protein: CASSLRSLTDTQYF.

This clonotype showed up many times. The chain links TRBV6-5 to TRBJ1-4; D is unclear. The V end was cut by 7 bases, the J end by 10 bases, with 16 bases between. Germline V gene data show CDR1 as MNHEY and CDR2 as SVGAGI. The CDR3 spans 13 residues. This CDR3 is CASNSGPGRKLFF. As DNA, the CDR3 is TGTGCCAGCAATTCAGGCCCTGGTCGAAAACTGTTTTTT.

This clonotype came up many times. The rearrangement joins TRBV5-1 to TRBJ1-2; unclear D gene. Germline V gives CDR1 SGHRS, CDR2 YFSETQ. Trimming stripped 3 bases from V and 8 bases from J, with 17 bases between. The CDR3 is 14 residues long. CDR3 region: CASSWTASSFGYTF. DNA of the CDR3: TGCGCCAGCAGCTGGACCGCCAGTTCGTTCGGCTACACCTTC. Combining the CDR3 with reference TRBV5-1 and TRBJ1-2 gives the whole variable domain KAGVTQTPRYLIKTRGQQVTLSCSPISGHRSVSWYQQTPGQGLQFLFEYFSETQRNKGNFPGRFSGRQFSNSRSEMNVSTLELGDSALYLCASSWTASSFGYTFGSGTRLTVV.

This clonotype was counted at least ten times. The rearrangement links TRBV5-1 to TRBJ1-2, with 9 nucleotides matching TRBD1. Germline V CDR1 and CDR2: SGHRS, YFSETQ. The junction had 9 bases not matched to a gene; V was cut back by 0 bases and J by 3 bases. CDR3 length: 17 residues. The CDR3 loop is CASSLAPPRQGDYGYTF. The CDR3, as DNA: TGCGCCAGCAGCTTGGCTCCCCCCCGACAGGGGGACTATGGCTACACCTTC.